This entry features one T cell receptor beta chain sequence. This sample was taken from a study of blood T cells in healthy people across ages. For the second PCR, which ran for roughly 7 to 11 cycles, a sample-barcoded 5' primer and a J-beta primer mix were used. TCRdb re-called the 5' RACE reads with MiXCR, one entry per CDR3 protein. The sample consists of more than 600,000 distinct CDR3 sequences, roughly 25% of them appearing once. The germline V gene encodes CDR1 KGHDR and CDR2 SFDVKD. The CDR3 covers 15 residues. V was trimmed by 5 bases and J by 2 bases, leaving 13 bases between them. This same sample was also part of a study on T cells of mothers and their children.

The receptor's source is a boy aged 10-17 years in good health. Sequenced material: blood. The chain is built from TRBV24-1 and TRBJ2-3, with D possibly matching TRBD2 (6 bases). The CDR3 protein is CATSVPGATTDTQYF. In DNA, the CDR3 is TGTGCCACCAGTGTCCCGGGAGCGACCACAGATACGCAGTATTTT.